A selection of T cell receptor beta chains follows, all from one sample in a study of blood T cell repertoires in COVID-19. This table comes from immunoSEQ multiplex PCR, and its TCRdb copy is limited to in-frame clones, with some not included. The table shows 88,000 or so clones, with about 85% occurring only once. Material for sequencing was peripheral blood. All receptors come from a man aged 55-75 years with acute or convalescent COVID-19. The CDR3 runs from the conserved cysteine through the conserved F or W. The order of the fields is J gene, V gene, D gene, clone size, CDR3 protein, CDR3 DNA. The D gene is left open where the match is weak. The size field is filled for only some rows; it gives once, few, many or a size class.

J gene: TRBJ1-3
V gene: TRBV6-5
D gene: TRBD1
clone size: NA
CDR3 protein: CACLSDRAGNTIYF
CDR3 DNA: TGTGCCTGTTTGTCGGACAGGGCCGGAAACACCATATATTTT

J gene: TRBJ2-1
V gene: TRBV19
D gene: NA
clone size: NA
CDR3 protein: CASTSYGETNEQFF
CDR3 DNA: TGTGCCAGTACCTCTTACGGGGAGACCAATGAGCAGTTCTTC

J gene: TRBJ1-5
V gene: TRBV2
D gene: TRBD1
clone size: few
CDR3 protein: CASSWDSSSNQPQHF
CDR3 DNA: TGTGCCAGCAGTTGGGACAGTTCTAGCAATCAGCCCCAGCATTTT

J gene: TRBJ2-7
V gene: TRBV19
D gene: NA
clone size: once
CDR3 protein: CASSTTSSYEQYF
CDR3 DNA: TGTGCCAGTAGTACCACTTCTTCCTACGAGCAGTACTTC

J gene: TRBJ2-2
V gene: TRBV19
D gene: NA
clone size: once
CDR3 protein: CASSTIVITGELFF
CDR3 DNA: TGTGCCAGTAGTACTATAGTGATAACCGGGGAGCTGTTTTTT

J gene: TRBJ1-5
V gene: TRBV2
D gene: TRBD1
clone size: medium-sized
CDR3 protein: CASRGTGAGNQPQHF
CDR3 DNA: TGTGCCAGCAGAGGGACAGGGGCGGGCAATCAGCCCCAGCATTTT

J gene: TRBJ2-7
V gene: TRBV11-2
D gene: NA
clone size: NA
CDR3 protein: CASSSLGASAGEQYF
CDR3 DNA: TGTGCCAGCAGCTCGCTAGGGGCATCAGCTGGGGAGCAGTACTTC

J gene: TRBJ2-1
V gene: TRBV3-1/TRBV3-2
D gene: TRBD2
clone size: few
CDR3 protein: CASSHSRLAGLGQFF
CDR3 DNA: TGTGCCAGCAGCCACAGTAGACTAGCGGGTCTCGGGCAGTTCTTC

J gene: TRBJ1-5
V gene: TRBV10-2
D gene: TRBD1
clone size: once
CDR3 protein: CASKISDRADQPQHF
CDR3 DNA: TGCGCCAGCAAGATATCGGACAGGGCGGATCAGCCCCAGCATTTT

J gene: TRBJ2-3
V gene: TRBV7-8
D gene: NA
clone size: NA
CDR3 protein: CASRPPRSTDTQYF
CDR3 DNA: TGTGCCAGCAGGCCCCCTAGGAGCACAGATACGCAGTATTTT

J gene: TRBJ1-3
V gene: TRBV6-1
D gene: NA
clone size: NA
CDR3 protein: CASSELRGRGGNTIYF
CDR3 DNA: TGTGCCAGCAGTGAACTCCGGGGTAGAGGTGGAAACACCATATATTTT

J gene: TRBJ2-3
V gene: TRBV12-3/TRBV12-4
D gene: TRBD1
clone size: NA
CDR3 protein: CASSKTGQNTQYF
CDR3 DNA: TGTGCCAGCAGTAAGACAGGGCAAAATACGCAGTATTTT

J gene: TRBJ2-7
V gene: TRBV12-3/TRBV12-4
D gene: TRBD1
clone size: once
CDR3 protein: CAIRGQGVHEQYF
CDR3 DNA: TGTGCCATCCGGGGACAGGGCGTCCACGAGCAGTACTTC

J gene: TRBJ2-1
V gene: TRBV5-5
D gene: TRBD1
clone size: many
CDR3 protein: CASSLSGQGNNEQFF
CDR3 DNA: TGTGCCAGCAGCTTGTCGGGACAGGGTAACAATGAGCAGTTCTTC

J gene: TRBJ1-2
V gene: TRBV29-1
D gene: NA
clone size: NA
CDR3 protein: CSVDVGGRGGYTF
CDR3 DNA: TGCAGCGTTGATGTTGGCGGCCGAGGTGGCTACACCTTC

J gene: TRBJ1-2
V gene: TRBV29-1
D gene: TRBD1
clone size: NA
CDR3 protein: CSVVSDRTNYGYTF
CDR3 DNA: TGCAGCGTTGTTTCGGACAGGACGAACTATGGCTACACCTTC

J gene: TRBJ1-2
V gene: TRBV11-2
D gene: TRBD1
clone size: once
CDR3 protein: CASSSTGGGYTF
CDR3 DNA: TGTGCCAGCAGCTCGACAGGGGGTGGCTACACCTTC

J gene: TRBJ2-3
V gene: TRBV19
D gene: TRBD2
clone size: once
CDR3 protein: CAIAEGAGTDTQYF
CDR3 DNA: TGTGCCATCGCGGAGGGAGCGGGGACAGATACGCAGTATTTT

J gene: TRBJ2-7
V gene: TRBV30
D gene: NA
clone size: NA
CDR3 protein: CAWSTSGVGEQYF
CDR3 DNA: TGTGCCTGGAGTACGTCGGGAGTTGGAGAGCAGTACTTC

J gene: TRBJ1-2
V gene: TRBV5-1
D gene: TRBD1
clone size: NA
CDR3 protein: CASSVSGRQGGYTF
CDR3 DNA: TGCGCCAGCAGTGTGTCAGGGAGACAGGGTGGCTACACCTTC

J gene: TRBJ2-7
V gene: TRBV5-1
D gene: TRBD2
clone size: NA
CDR3 protein: CASSRTVRGTSGTYEQYF
CDR3 DNA: TGCGCCAGCAGCCGGACAGTGCGAGGGACTAGCGGGACCTACGAGCAGTACTTC